One and the same sample provided the 12 T cell receptor beta chains below, sequenced in a study of blood T cell repertoires in COVID-19. Clones were read by immunoSEQ multiplex PCR, and TCRdb kept only the in-frame ones, dropping some. Of approximately 72,000 clones listed, approximately 85% are singletons. Sequenced material: peripheral blood. Receptors were obtained from a woman aged 80 or older with active or convalescent COVID-19.

The chain recombines TRBV19 with TRBJ2-3, with TRBD2 matching over 8 bases. Germline CDR1 LNHDA, CDR2 SQIVND (reference sequence). The trim removed 5 bases at V and 1 base at J, leaving 8 bases unmatched. The CDR3 has 16 amino acids. This CDR3 is CASSPTLGGGTDTQYF. The DNA for the CDR3 is TGTGCCAGTAGTCCCACTCTCGGGGGGGGCACAGATACGCAGTATTTT.

The rearrangement uses TRBV30 and TRBJ2-1; 12 positions agree with TRBD2. Germline CDR1 reads GTSNPN; CDR2 reads SVGIG (reference sequence). The length of the CDR3 is 14 residues. V shed 8 bases and J 12 bases; nucleotides not matched to a gene: 14. The CDR3 region is CAGLTSGGLAGQFF. Written as DNA, the CDR3 is TGTGCCGGGCTGACTAGCGGGGGCCTCGCGGGGCAGTTCTTC. Full variable domain (outside the CDR3, taken from reference TRBV30 and TRBJ2-1): SQTIHQWPATLVQPVGSPLSLECTVEGTSNPNLYWYRQAAGRGLQLLFYSVGIGQISSEVPQNLSASRPQDRQFILSSKKLLLSDSGFYLCAGLTSGGLAGQFFGPGTRLTVL.

J is TRBJ1-2 and V is TRBV28; D is uncertain. Germline CDR1 is MDHEN and CDR2 is SYDVKM. The CDR3 loop spans 17 amino acids. V dropped 1 base and J dropped 8 bases, with 23 bases sitting between them. The CDR3 sequence: CASSLLVRAQEGWGYTF. CDR3 DNA: TGTGCCAGCAGTTTATTGGTTAGGGCTCAGGAGGGCTGGGGCTACACCTTC.

The chain combines TRBV28 with TRBJ1-5, with a tentative D call TRBD1 (6 bases). The germline V and J ends were trimmed by 6 bases and 7 bases, with 22 bases remaining between them. This CDR3 region has 16 residues. Germline V gene lookup returns CDR1 MDHEN and CDR2 SYDVKM. The DNA for the CDR3 is TGTGCCAGCAGCATAAACCCTAACAGGGCTTCCCAGCCCCAGCATTTT. Translation: CASSINPNRASQPQHF.

J is TRBJ1-2 and V is TRBV7-9; 7 bases are a match to TRBD1. CDR3 length equals 15 residues. Germline assignment: CDR1 SEHNR and CDR2 FQNEAQ (reference sequence). Trimming at V came to 5 bases and at J to 3 bases, leaving 9 bases not matched to a gene. The CDR3 region is CASSKIPGGYYGYTF. CDR3 sequence (DNA): TGTGCCAGCAGCAAAATCCCAGGGGGGTACTATGGCTACACCTTC.

The chain employs TRBV7-9 and TRBJ2-4; 8 positions agree with TRBD1. This CDR3 spans 14 amino acids. V lost 3 bases to trimming and J lost 4 bases; unmatched junction nucleotides: 2. Germline V gene sequence: CDR1 SEHNR, CDR2 FQNEAQ (reference sequence). CDR3 region: CASSLDRDKNIQYF. The CDR3 nucleotides are TGTGCCAGCAGCTTGGACAGGGATAAAAACATTCAGTACTTC.

The genes are TRBV5-1 and TRBJ2-7; 12 bases match TRBD1. The length of the CDR3 is 17 residues. Germline V gene data show CDR1 as SGHRS and CDR2 as YFSETQ. V gave up 4 bases and J gave up 3 bases; unmatched junction bases: 11. The chain's CDR3 is CASSPRLGTGGIYEQYF. As DNA, the CDR3 is TGCGCCAGCAGCCCTCGGCTAGGGACAGGGGGCATCTACGAGCAGTACTTC.

The V call is TRBV19, the J call TRBJ1-5; D possibly corresponds to TRBD1 (5 bases). This CDR3 comprises 14 residues. Germline CDR1 and CDR2: LNHDA and SQIVND (reference sequence). With 6 bases removed from V and 4 bases from J, the gap between germline ends came to 13 bases. CDR3 region: CASSETAKNQPQHF. In nucleotides, the CDR3 is TGTGCCAGTAGCGAGACAGCTAAGAATCAGCCCCAGCATTTT.

The CDR3 coding sequence is TGTGCCAGCCGAAACTCAGGGGGTTCCGAGCAGTACTTC. Its protein product is CASRNSGGSEQYF. The V and J genes are TRBV6-5 and TRBJ2-7; 7 bases map to TRBD1. V shed 8 bases and J 6 bases; nucleotides not matched to a gene: 10. Germline CDR1 is MNHEY and CDR2 is SVGAGI. The CDR3 length is 13 residues.

This rearrangement joins TRBV27 to TRBJ1-2, with 9 bases fitting TRBD1. Germline lookup yields CDR1 MNHEY and CDR2 SMNVEV (reference sequence). The CDR3 consists of 14 residues. J gave up 7 bases and V 2 bases, and 5 bases lay outside the gene matches. CDR3 bases: TGTGCCAGCAGTTTAACGGGACAGGGAGCTGGCTACACCTTC. This sequence encodes CASSLTGQGAGYTF.

The chain employs TRBV14 and TRBJ1-1, with D possibly TRBD1 on 5 matching bases. Trimming stripped 1 base from V and 11 bases from J, with 14 bases between. CDR3 size: 13 residues. The germline CDR1 and CDR2 sequences are SGHDN and FVKESK. The CDR3 sequence is CASSQVQGSGAFF. The CDR3, as DNA: TGTGCCAGCAGCCAAGTCCAGGGCTCAGGTGCTTTCTTT.

The chain links TRBV5-8 to TRBJ1-5, with D possibly being TRBD1 (6 bases). Germline assignment: CDR1 SGHTS and CDR2 YDEGEE. CDR3 length equals 15 residues. The ends were cut back, 5 bases at V and 7 bases at J, with 19 bases in the middle. CDR3 residues: CASSFPGTKGQPQHF. For the CDR3, the DNA is TGTGCCAGCAGTTTCCCCGGGACAAAGGGCCAGCCCCAGCATTTT.